This TCR beta chain was captured in a study of cytomegalovirus exposure and HLA in healthy donors. Study-wide background: Ancestry clustering placed around four fifths of about 400 genotyped donors in the Caucasian-associated cluster.

This clone appeared a single time. Its specificity is not known. Study conclusions and caveats: What a later analysis reportedly showed was that an Asian-associated ancestry cluster had fewer N-insertions than the roughly 720-donor mean. Prior analysis indicated that the majority of TCR beta V segments exhibited productivity approximately 90% or approximately 30% of the time.

This PCR relied on a set of 60 Vbeta primers and 13 Jbeta primers. Generated by immunoSEQ multiplex PCR, the TCRdb table keeps only in-frame clones and is missing some. The sample lists 150,000 to 200,000 clones, around 81% occurring once. After removal of 2 bases from V and 6 bases from J, the junction contained 2 bases not matched to a gene. This CDR3 region has 14 residues. Germline lookup yields CDR1 SGHTA and CDR2 FQGTGA. This chain connects TRBV7-3 to TRBJ2-3, with 10 bases fitting TRBD2. This TCR came from a man aged 35 to 55 in good health and CMV-seronegative. Sequencing was carried out using PBMCs. The CDR3 loop is CASSLGLAADTQYF. The CDR3, as DNA: TGTGCCAGCAGCTTAGGACTAGCGGCGGATACGCAGTATTTT.